This entry describes one TCR beta chain. Antigen unknown. The data derive from a study of a mutant IDH1 vaccine in newly diagnosed glioma. On the study more broadly: Standard pretreatment was either radiotherapy, temozolomide, or, for most, radiochemotherapy with temozolomide.

This CDR3 has 14 amino acids. J lost 6 bases, V lost 0 bases, and 4 bases had no gene match. In germline, CDR1 is SGHNT, CDR2 YYREEE (reference sequence). Time point denoted: week 23, last vaccination. Vaccination used 300 ug of mutant IDH1 20-mer peptide per dose, with topical imiquimod. The astrocytomas were IDH1-mutant, ATRX-negative, and WHO grade 3 or 4. Clones were sequenced by immunoSEQ multiplex PCR, and TCRdb holds only the in-frame ones, with some missing. Altogether approximately 60,000 clones are present, 87% being singletons, with the ten largest covering roughly 1.4%. The V gene is TRBV5-4, the J gene TRBJ2-7; the match to TRBD1 covers 9 bases. The source material was PBMCs, sampled from a glioma patient whose treatment included an IDH1 peptide vaccine. This sequence originates from a man aged 40-49 years with glioma. This CDR3 reads CASSLVGTGSEQYF. As DNA, the CDR3 is TGTGCCAGCAGCTTGGTGGGGACAGGGTCCGAGCAGTACTTC.